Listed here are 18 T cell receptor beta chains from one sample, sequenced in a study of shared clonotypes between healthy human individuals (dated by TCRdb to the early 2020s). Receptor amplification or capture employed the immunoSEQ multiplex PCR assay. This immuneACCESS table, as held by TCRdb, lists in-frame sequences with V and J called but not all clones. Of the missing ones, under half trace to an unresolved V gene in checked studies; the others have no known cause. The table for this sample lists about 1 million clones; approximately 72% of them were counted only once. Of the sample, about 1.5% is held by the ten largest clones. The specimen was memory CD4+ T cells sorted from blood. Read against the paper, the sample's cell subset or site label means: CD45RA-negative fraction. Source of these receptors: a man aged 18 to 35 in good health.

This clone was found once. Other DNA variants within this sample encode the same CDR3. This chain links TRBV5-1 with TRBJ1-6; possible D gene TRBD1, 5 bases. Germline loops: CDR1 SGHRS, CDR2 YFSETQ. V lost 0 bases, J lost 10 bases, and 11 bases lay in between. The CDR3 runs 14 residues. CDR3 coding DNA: TGCGCCAGCAGCTTGGTGTCAGGGAGCTCACCCCTCCACTTT. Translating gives CASSLVSGSSPLHF.

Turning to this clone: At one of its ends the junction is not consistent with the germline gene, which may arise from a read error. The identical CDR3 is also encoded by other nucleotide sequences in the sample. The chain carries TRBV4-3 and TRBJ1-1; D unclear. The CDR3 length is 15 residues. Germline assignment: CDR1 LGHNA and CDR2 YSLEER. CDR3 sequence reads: CASSQAGLGNTEAFF. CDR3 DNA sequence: TGCGCCAGCAGCCAAGCGGGCCTCGGAAACACTGAAGCCTTCTTT.

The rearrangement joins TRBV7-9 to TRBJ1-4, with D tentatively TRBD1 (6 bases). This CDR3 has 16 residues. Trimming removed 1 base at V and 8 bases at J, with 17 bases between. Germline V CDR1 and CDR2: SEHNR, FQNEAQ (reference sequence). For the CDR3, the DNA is TGTGCCAGCAGCTTAGGGGAGACAGGAGGAAGGGAAAAACTGTTTTTT. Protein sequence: CASSLGETGGREKLFF.

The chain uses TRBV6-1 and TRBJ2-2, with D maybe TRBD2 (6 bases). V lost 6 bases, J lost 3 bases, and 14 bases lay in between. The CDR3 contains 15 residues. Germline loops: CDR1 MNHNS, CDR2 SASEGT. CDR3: CASRGTPGDTGELFF. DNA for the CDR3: TGTGCCAGCAGGGGGACCCCGGGGGACACCGGGGAGCTGTTTTTT.

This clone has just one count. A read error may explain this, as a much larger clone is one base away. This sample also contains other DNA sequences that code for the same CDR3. The CDR3 coding sequence is TGTGCCAGCAGCGCCTACAATGAGCAGTTCTTC. Protein product: CASSAYNEQFF. V is TRBV7-2 and J is TRBJ2-1; D gene ambiguous. Germline values: CDR1 SGHTA, CDR2 FQGNSA. The CDR3 totals 11 residues. Trimming stripped 5 bases from V and 2 bases from J, with 1 base between.

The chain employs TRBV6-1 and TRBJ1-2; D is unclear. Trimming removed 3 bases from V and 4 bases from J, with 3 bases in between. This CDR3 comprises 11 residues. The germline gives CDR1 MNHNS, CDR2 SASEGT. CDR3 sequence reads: CASSDSYGYTF. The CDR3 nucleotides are TGTGCCAGCAGTGACAGCTATGGCTACACCTTC.

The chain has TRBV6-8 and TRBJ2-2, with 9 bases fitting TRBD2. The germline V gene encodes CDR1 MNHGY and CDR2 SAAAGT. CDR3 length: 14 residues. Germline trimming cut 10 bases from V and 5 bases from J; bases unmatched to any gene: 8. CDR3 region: CATWATSGTGELFF. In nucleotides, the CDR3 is TGTGCCACCTGGGCGACTAGCGGTACCGGGGAGCTGTTTTTT.

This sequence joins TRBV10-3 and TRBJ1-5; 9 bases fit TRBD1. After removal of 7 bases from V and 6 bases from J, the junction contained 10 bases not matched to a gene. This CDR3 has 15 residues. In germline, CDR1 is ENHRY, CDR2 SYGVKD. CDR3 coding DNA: TGTGCCATCAAACCGGGACAGGGTGACGGTCAGCCCCAGCATTTT. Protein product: CAIKPGQGDGQPQHF.

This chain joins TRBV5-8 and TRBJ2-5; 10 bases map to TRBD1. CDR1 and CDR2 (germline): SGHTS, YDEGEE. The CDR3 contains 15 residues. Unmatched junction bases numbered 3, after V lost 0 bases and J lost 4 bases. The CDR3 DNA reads TGTGCCAGCAGCTTGGAAGGGACAGGGGTAGAGACCCAGTACTTC. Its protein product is CASSLEGTGVETQYF. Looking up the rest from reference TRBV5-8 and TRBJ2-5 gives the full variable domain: EAGVTQSPTHLIKTRGQQATLRCSPISGHTSVYWYQQALGLGLQFLLWYDEGEERNRGNFPPRFSGRQFPNYSSELNVNALELEDSALYLCASSLEGTGVETQYFGPGTRLLVL.

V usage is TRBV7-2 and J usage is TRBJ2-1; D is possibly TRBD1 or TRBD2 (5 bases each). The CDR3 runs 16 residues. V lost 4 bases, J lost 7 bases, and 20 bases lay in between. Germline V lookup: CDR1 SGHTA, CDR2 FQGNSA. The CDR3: CASSSPDFGAGNEQFF. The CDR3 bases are TGTGCCAGCAGCTCCCCGGACTTCGGGGCAGGTAATGAGCAGTTCTTC.

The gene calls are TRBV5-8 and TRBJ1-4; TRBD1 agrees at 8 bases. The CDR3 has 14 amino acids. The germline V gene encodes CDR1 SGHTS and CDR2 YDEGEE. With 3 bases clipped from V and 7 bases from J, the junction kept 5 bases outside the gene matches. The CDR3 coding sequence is TGTGCCAGCAGCTGGACAGGGTTCGGTGAAAAACTGTTTTTT. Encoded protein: CASSWTGFGEKLFF.

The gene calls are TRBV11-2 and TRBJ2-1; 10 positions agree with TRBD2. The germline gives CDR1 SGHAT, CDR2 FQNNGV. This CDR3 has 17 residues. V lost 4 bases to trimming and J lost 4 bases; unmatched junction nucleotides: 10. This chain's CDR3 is CASSSRTGTSAYNEQFF. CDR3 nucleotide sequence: TGTGCCAGCAGCTCACGAACCGGGACTAGCGCATACAATGAGCAGTTCTTC.

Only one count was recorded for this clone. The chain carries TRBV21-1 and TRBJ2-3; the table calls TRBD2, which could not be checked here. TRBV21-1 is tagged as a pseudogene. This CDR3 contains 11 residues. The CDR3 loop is CASSPYDTQYF. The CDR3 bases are TGTGCCAGCAGCCCTTATGATACGCAGTATTTT.

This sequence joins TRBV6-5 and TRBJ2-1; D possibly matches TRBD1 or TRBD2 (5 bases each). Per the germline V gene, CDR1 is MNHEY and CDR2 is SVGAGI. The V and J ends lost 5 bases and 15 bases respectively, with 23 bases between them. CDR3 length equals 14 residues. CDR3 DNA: TGTGCCAGCAGTCCTCCGGGACCTAAAGTGCTGCGGTTCTTC. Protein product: CASSPPGPKVLRFF.

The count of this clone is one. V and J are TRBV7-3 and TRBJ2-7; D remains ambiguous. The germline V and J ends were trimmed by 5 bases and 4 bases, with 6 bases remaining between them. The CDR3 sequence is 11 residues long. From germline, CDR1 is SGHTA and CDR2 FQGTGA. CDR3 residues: CASSPSYEQYF. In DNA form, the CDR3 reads TGTGCCAGCAGCCCCAGTTACGAGCAGTACTTC.

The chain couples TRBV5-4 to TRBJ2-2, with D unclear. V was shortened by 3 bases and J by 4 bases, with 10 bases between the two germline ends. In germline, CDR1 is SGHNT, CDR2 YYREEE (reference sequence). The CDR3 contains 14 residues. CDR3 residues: CASSSTWVTGELFF. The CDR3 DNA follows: TGTGCCAGCAGCTCAACGTGGGTCACCGGGGAGCTGTTTTTT.

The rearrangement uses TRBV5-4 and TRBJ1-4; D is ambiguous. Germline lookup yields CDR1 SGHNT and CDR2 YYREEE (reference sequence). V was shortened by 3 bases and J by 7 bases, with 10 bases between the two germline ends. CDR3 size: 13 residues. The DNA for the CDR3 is TGTGCCAGCAGCTATCGGGCTGCTGAAAAACTGTTTTTT. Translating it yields CASSYRAAEKLFF. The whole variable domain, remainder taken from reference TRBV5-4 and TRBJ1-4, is ETGVTQSPTHLIKTRGQQVTLRCSSQSGHNTVSWYQQALGQGPQFIFQYYREEENGRGNFPPRFSGLQFPNYSSELNVNALELDDSALYLCASSYRAAEKLFFGSGTQLSVL.

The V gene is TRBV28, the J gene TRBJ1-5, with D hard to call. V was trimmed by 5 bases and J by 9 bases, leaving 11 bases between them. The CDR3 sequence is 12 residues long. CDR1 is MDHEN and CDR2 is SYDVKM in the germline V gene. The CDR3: CASSLRALPQHF. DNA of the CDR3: TGTGCCAGCAGTCTACGGGCGCTGCCCCAGCATTTT.